This T cell receptor beta chain was captured by sequencing in a study of blood T cell repertoires in COVID-19. At the level of the study: Acute and convalescent COVID-19 samples came from the United States, Italy and Spain.

The method was immunoSEQ multiplex PCR; TCRdb's version includes in-frame clones alone and lacks a portion of them. Among fewer than 100,000 clones, over 75% were seen once, and the ten largest hold 4.5% to 5%. Germline assignment: CDR1 DFQATT and CDR2 SNEGSKA (reference sequence). With 3 bases removed from V and 5 bases from J, the gap between germline ends came to 16 bases. This CDR3 spans 14 amino acids. This TCR came from a woman older than 75 with acute or convalescent COVID-19. Sequencing was carried out using peripheral blood. The rearrangement uses TRBV20-1 and TRBJ2-5, with a possible D match to TRBD1 (6 bases). The CDR3 sequence: CSASRTPRGETQYF. In DNA, the CDR3 is TGCAGTGCTAGTCGGACTCCCAGGGGTGAGACCCAGTACTTC.